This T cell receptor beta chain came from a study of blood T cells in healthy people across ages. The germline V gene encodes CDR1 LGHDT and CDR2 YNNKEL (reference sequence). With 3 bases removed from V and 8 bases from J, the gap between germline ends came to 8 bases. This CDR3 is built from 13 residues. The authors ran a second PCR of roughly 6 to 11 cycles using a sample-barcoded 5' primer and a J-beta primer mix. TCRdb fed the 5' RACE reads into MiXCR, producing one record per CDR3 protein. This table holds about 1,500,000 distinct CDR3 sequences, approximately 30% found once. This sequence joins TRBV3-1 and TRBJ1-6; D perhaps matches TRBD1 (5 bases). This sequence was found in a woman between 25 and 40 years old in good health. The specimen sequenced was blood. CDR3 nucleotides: TGTGCCAGCAGCCAGGGGGAGGATTCACCCCTCCACTTT. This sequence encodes CASSQGEDSPLHF. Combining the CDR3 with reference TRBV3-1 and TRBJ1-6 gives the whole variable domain DTAVSQTPKYLVTQMGNDKSIKCEQNLGHDTMYWYKQDSKKFLKIMFSYNNKELIINETVPNRFSPKSPDKAHLNLHINSLELGDSAVYFCASSQGEDSPLHFGNGTRLTVT.